Following are 2 T cell receptor beta chains from one sample sequenced in a study of cytomegalovirus exposure and HLA in healthy donors. The method was immunoSEQ multiplex PCR; TCRdb's version includes in-frame clones alone and lacks a portion of them. The data show 50,000 to 70,000 clones, with 90% to 95% seen just once and around 5.5% held by the top ten. The sample taken for sequencing was PBMCs. These receptor sequences come from a woman under 30 in good health and CMV-seropositive.

This clone was found once. The chain has TRBV9 and TRBJ2-5; 9 nucleotides match TRBD2. Germline trimming cut 4 bases from V and 5 bases from J; bases unmatched to any gene: 9. This CDR3 is built from 15 residues. Germline loops: CDR1 SGDLS, CDR2 YYNGEE. CDR3 DNA: TGTGCCAGCAGCACTGTAGCGGGAGTGGGCGAGACCCAGTACTTC. This translates into CASSTVAGVGETQYF.

The count of this clone is one. The rearrangement uses TRBV2 and TRBJ2-1; maybe TRBD2 (6 bases). Per germline, CDR1 SNHLY and CDR2 FYNNEI. V was pared by 5 bases and J by 0 bases, with 11 bases between. The CDR3 is made up of 15 amino acids. CDR3: CASSRSGSSYNEQFF. CDR3 bases: TGTGCCAGCAGTCGTAGCGGAAGCTCCTACAATGAGCAGTTCTTC.